The sequence of this T cell receptor (beta chain) was determined in a study of T cells in tumors after PD-1 blockade. V lost 4 bases to trimming and J lost 4 bases; unmatched junction nucleotides: 12. CDR1 and CDR2 (germline): SEHNR, FQNEAQ (reference sequence). The length of the CDR3 is 16 residues. The protocol was immunoSEQ multiplex PCR, while the TCRdb copy is restricted to in-frame clones and leaves out a portion. The sample holds some 66,000 clones; around 72% are singletons and the top ten take about 4.8%. The sequence was obtained from a human donor with basal cell carcinoma. The chain has TRBV7-9 and TRBJ1-1, with 7 bases that match TRBD1. The sample in question was PBMCs, obtained after anti-PD-1 treatment. The CDR3 DNA reads as TGTGCCAGCAGCTCACCCGTAGGACAGGTGGGCACTGAAGCTTTCTTT. Protein: CASSSPVGQVGTEAFF.